This T cell receptor beta chain was obtained from a study of response to subunit inactivated influenza vaccine. This clonotype was counted between two and nine times. TCRdb passed the RT-PCR reads through MiXCR, listing each CDR3 protein once. The sample has around 710,000 distinct CDR3 sequences, around 13% seen once. Germline CDR1 is ENHRY and CDR2 is SYGVKD. CDR3 length equals 17 residues. Between the trimmed V and J ends, which lost 3 bases and 7 bases, there was a span of 22 bases. J is TRBJ2-1 and V is TRBV10-3; TRBD1 might be the D (5 bases). The receptor was isolated from a man over 45 who received an inactivated influenza vaccine. This specimen consisted of PBMCs from blood, obtained roughly 2 weeks before vaccination. CDR3 sequence: CAISDGAGLPTLNEQFF. Here the CDR3 DNA reads TGTGCCATCAGTGATGGGGCAGGGCTGCCTACTCTGAATGAGCAGTTCTTC.